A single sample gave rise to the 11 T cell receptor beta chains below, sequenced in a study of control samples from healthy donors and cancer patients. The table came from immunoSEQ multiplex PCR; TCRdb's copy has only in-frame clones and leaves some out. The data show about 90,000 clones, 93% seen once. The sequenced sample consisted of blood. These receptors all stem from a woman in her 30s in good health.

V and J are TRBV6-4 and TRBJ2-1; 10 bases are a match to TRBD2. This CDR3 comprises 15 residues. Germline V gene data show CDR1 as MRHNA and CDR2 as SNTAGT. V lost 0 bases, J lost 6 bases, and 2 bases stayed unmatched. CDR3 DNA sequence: TGTGCCAGCAGTGACTCGAGCGGGGGGGCCAATGAGCAGTTCTTC. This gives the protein CASSDSSGGANEQFF.

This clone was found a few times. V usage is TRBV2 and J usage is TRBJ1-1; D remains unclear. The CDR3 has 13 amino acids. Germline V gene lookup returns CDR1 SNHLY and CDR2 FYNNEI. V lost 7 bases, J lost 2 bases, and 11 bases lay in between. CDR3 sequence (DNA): TGTGCCAGCAACCCGCAGTCCAACACTGAAGCTTTCTTT. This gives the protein CASNPQSNTEAFF.

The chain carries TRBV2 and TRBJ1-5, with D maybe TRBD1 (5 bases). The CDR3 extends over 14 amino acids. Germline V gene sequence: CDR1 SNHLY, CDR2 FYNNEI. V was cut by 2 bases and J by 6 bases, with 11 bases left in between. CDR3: CASSEWGETQPQHF. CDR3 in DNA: TGTGCCAGCAGTGAATGGGGGGAAACTCAGCCCCAGCATTTT.

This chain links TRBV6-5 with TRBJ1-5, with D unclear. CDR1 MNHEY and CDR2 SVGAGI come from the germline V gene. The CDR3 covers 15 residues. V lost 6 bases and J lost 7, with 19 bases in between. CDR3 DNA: TGTGCCAGCAGCCCCGGGAGAGTGGATGGACAGCCCCAGCATTTT. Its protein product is CASSPGRVDGQPQHF.

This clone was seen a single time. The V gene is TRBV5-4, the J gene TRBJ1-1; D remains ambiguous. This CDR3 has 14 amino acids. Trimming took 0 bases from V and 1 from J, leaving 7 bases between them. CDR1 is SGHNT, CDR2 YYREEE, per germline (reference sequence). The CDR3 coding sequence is TGTGCCAGCAGCTTGGAGGGTCGGAACACTGAAGCTTTCTTT. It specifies CASSLEGRNTEAFF.

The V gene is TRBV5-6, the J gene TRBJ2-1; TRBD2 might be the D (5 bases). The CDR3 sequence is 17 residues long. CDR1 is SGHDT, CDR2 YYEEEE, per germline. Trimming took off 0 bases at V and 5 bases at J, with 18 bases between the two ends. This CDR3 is CASSLGVRVQAHNEQFF. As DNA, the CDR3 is TGTGCCAGCAGCTTGGGGGTGAGGGTCCAGGCACACAATGAGCAGTTCTTC. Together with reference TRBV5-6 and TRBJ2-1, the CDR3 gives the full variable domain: DAGVTQSPTHLIKTRGQQVTLRCSPKSGHDTVSWYQQALGQGPQFIFQYYEEEERQRGNFPDRFSGHQFPNYSSELNVNALLLGDSALYLCASSLGVRVQAHNEQFFGPGTRLTVL.

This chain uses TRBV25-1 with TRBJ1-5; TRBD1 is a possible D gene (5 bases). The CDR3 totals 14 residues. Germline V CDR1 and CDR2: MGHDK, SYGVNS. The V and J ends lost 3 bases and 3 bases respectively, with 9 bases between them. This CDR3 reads CASSDRQSNQPQHF. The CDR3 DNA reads TGTGCCAGCAGTGACCGACAGTCCAATCAGCCCCAGCATTTT.

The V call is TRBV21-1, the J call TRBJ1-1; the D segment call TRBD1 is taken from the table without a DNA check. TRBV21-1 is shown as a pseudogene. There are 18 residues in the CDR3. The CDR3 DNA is TGTGCCAGCAGGAGATCGACAGGGGGAGATCGAATGAACACTGAAGCTTTCTTT. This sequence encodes CASRRSTGGDRMNTEAFF.

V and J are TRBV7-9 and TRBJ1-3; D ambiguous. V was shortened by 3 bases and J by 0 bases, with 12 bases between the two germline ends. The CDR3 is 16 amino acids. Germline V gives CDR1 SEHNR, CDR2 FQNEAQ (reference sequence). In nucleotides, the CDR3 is TGTGCCAGCAGCTTGACACAGTCCCACTCTGGAAACACCATATATTTT. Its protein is CASSLTQSHSGNTIYF. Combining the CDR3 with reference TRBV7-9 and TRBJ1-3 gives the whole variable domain DTGVSQNPRHKITKRGQNVTFRCDPISEHNRLYWYRQTLGQGPEFLTYFQNEAQLEKSRLLSDRFSAERPKGSFSTLEIQRTEQGDSAMYLCASSLTQSHSGNTIYFGEGSWLTVV.

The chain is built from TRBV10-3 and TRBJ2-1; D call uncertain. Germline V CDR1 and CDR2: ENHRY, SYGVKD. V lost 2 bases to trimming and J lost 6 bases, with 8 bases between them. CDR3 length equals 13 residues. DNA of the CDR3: TGTGCCATCAGTGAGCCGCCCCCCAATGAGCAGTTCTTC. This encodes CAISEPPPNEQFF.

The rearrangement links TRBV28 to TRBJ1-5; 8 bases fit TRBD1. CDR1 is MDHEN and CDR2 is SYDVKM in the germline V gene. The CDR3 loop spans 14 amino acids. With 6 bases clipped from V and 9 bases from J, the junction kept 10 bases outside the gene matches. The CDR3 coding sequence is TGTGCCAGCAGGCCGGGACAGGCTATCTTGCCCCAGCATTTT. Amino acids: CASRPGQAILPQHF.